The rows below give T cell receptor beta chains drawn from one sample of a study of T cell repertoires in cytomegalovirus infection. These receptors' targets are unknown. TCRdb independently ran MiXCR on the reads; one entry per CDR3 protein. The sample has some 920,000 distinct CDR3 sequences, around a third seen once. The specimen was cultured CD8+ T cells from PBMCs, collected from culture after CMV antigen stimulation. The receptors come from a human donor in good health (CMV status not recorded). Some clones in this sample may be carry-over from other donors' samples. CDR3s include the opening cysteine and the closing phenylalanine or tryptophan. The D gene is left open where the match is weak. Where a row states a size, it is once, few, many or the class of an expanded clone; other rows omit it.

D,V,J,size,CDR3,DNA
.,TRBV7-6,TRBJ2-7,.,CASSQRPAEQYF,TGTGCCAGCAGCCAGCGCCCGGCCGAGCAGTACTTC
.,TRBV6-6,TRBJ1-2,few,CASSYVSKPNYGYTF,TGTGCCAGCAGTTACGTCTCCAAGCCTAACTATGGCTACACCTTC
.,TRBV29-1,TRBJ1-2,.,CSVAGGRNYGYTF,TGCAGCGTTGCCGGGGGCAGGAACTATGGCTACACCTTC
.,TRBV4-1,TRBJ1-1,few,CASSQANRGNTEAFF,TGCGCCAGCAGCCAAGCTAACCGGGGGAACACTGAAGCTTTCTTT
.,TRBV2,TRBJ2-3,few,CAALGGADTQYF,TGTGCCGCCCTTGGGGGAGCAGATACGCAGTATTTT
.,TRBV7-8,TRBJ2-2,.,CASSLYFGRVGTGELFF,TGTGCCAGCAGCTTATATTTCGGCAGGGTGGGAACCGGGGAGCTGTTTTTT
.,TRBV12-3/TRBV12-4,TRBJ1-2,.,CASGLDRYYGYTF,TGTGCCAGCGGATTAGACCGCTACTATGGCTACACCTTC
TRBD1,TRBV27,TRBJ1-2,few,CASSFGTGGVYGYTF,TGTGCCAGCAGTTTCGGGACAGGGGGCGTTTATGGCTACACCTTC
.,TRBV5-3,TRBJ1-1,few,CASSLLGRLADTEAFF,TGTGCCAGCAGCTTGTTGGGACGTCTAGCGGACACTGAAGCTTTCTTT
.,TRBV5-1,TRBJ2-5,.,CASRDDQETQYF,TGCGCCAGCAGGGACGACCAAGAGACCCAGTACTTC
.,TRBV11-2,TRBJ2-5,few,CASSPTEETQYF,TGTGCCAGCAGCCCCACAGAAGAGACCCAGTACTTC
TRBD1,TRBV23-1,TRBJ2-7,.,CASSHHTKDRGYEQYF,TGCGCCAGCAGTCACCATACTAAGGACAGGGGCTACGAGCAGTACTTC
.,TRBV7-2,TRBJ1-1,many,CASSPLGRDTEAFF,TGTGCCAGCAGCCCACTGGGCCGGGACACTGAAGCTTTCTTT